Listed below are T cell receptor beta chains from one sample, sequenced in a study of T cells after posttransplantation cyclophosphamide. Method: immunoSEQ multiplex PCR; TCRdb's copy keeps in-frame clones and lacks some. The sample contains tens of thousands of clones, 93% of which appear only once. Sequenced sample: PBMCs. Source of these receptors: a woman in her twenties or thirties in good health and a related stem cell transplant donor. Both conserved end residues are part of each CDR3. D genes are given only for firm matches. Size values are once, few and many counts, or a class for expanded clones, and some rows have none.

TRBJ2-7,TRBV5-1,NA,NA,CASSLDPLNTYEQYF,TGCGCCAGCAGCTTAGACCCCCTAAACACCTACGAGCAGTACTTC
TRBJ1-1,TRBV6-1,NA,NA,CASSPRLRNTEAFF,TGTGCCAGCAGTCCTCGATTGAGGAACACTGAAGCTTTCTTT
TRBJ2-3,TRBV9,TRBD2,once,CASSFYGGGATDTQYF,TGTGCCAGCAGCTTTTACGGGGGGGGCGCGACAGATACGCAGTATTTT
TRBJ1-6,TRBV7-2,NA,NA,CASSLRPLFDNSPLHF,TGTGCCAGCAGCTTACGACCGCTTTTCGATAATTCACCCCTCCACTTT
TRBJ2-6,TRBV5-5,NA,NA,CASSLTVPSGANVLTF,TGTGCCAGCAGCTTGACAGTCCCCTCTGGGGCCAACGTCCTGACTTTC
TRBJ1-1,TRBV10-3,NA,once,CAISAGISGTEAFF,TGTGCCATCAGTGCGGGGATATCGGGCACTGAAGCTTTCTTT
TRBJ2-7,TRBV4-3,NA,NA,CASSQEVAVDYEQYF,TGCGCCAGCAGCCAAGAGGTAGCCGTCGACTACGAGCAGTACTTC
TRBJ2-7,TRBV28,NA,NA,CASSLKTPGYEQYF,TGTGCCAGCAGTTTGAAGACACCCGGCTACGAGCAGTACTTC
TRBJ1-2,TRBV6-1,NA,NA,CASSAGPLVDGYTF,TGTGCCAGCAGTGCAGGACCCCTGGTGGATGGCTACACCTTC
TRBJ1-3,TRBV21-1,NA,once,CASSWANTIYF,TGTGCCAGCAGCTGGGCAAACACCATATATTTT
TRBJ1-5,TRBV7-2,TRBD1,NA,CASSSGTGSFQPQHF,TGTGCCAGCAGCTCAGGGACAGGGTCGTTTCAGCCCCAGCATTTT
TRBJ2-7,TRBV4-1,NA,NA,CASSLYPTGPEQYF,TGCGCCAGCAGCCTCTACCCGACAGGTCCCGAGCAGTACTTC
TRBJ1-2,TRBV19,TRBD1,NA,CASNQDRGRANYGYTF,TGTGCCAGTAATCAGGACAGGGGGCGAGCTAACTATGGCTACACCTTC
TRBJ1-4,TRBV7-9,NA,NA,CASSLEGANEKLFF,TGTGCCAGCAGCTTAGAGGGGGCTAATGAAAAACTGTTTTTT
TRBJ2-7,TRBV28,NA,NA,CASSFMGWSSYEQYF,TGTGCCAGCAGTTTTATGGGCTGGAGCTCCTACGAGCAGTACTTC
TRBJ2-5,TRBV15,NA,NA,CATSRGRSPTQYF,TGTGCCACCAGCAGAGGACGTTCACCTACCCAGTACTTC
TRBJ1-5,TRBV7-9,TRBD1,few,CASSLGQQASNQPQHF,TGTGCCAGCAGCTTGGGACAGCAAGCTAGCAATCAGCCCCAGCATTTT
TRBJ2-3,TRBV10-1,NA,NA,CASTEPADQTGTDTQYF,TGCGCCAGCACCGAGCCGGCCGACCAAACGGGCACAGATACGCAGTATTTT
TRBJ1-2,TRBV28,NA,NA,CASSFRAGAGGYTF,TGTGCCAGCAGTTTTCGGGCAGGGGCTGGGGGCTACACCTTC
TRBJ1-2,TRBV5-1,TRBD1,NA,CASSSGQGTNGYTF,TGCGCCAGCAGTTCGGGACAGGGGACGAATGGCTACACCTTC
TRBJ2-2,TRBV6-4,NA,NA,CASRGTGELFF,TGTGCCAGCAGAGGCACCGGGGAGCTGTTTTTT
TRBJ1-1,TRBV7-9,NA,NA,CASSPVGYTEAFF,TGTGCCAGCAGCCCCGTAGGATACACTGAAGCTTTCTTT
TRBJ2-2,TRBV7-9,TRBD1,NA,CVDRVTTGELFF,TGTGTCGACAGGGTGACCACCGGGGAGCTGTTTTTT
TRBJ2-6,TRBV7-2,TRBD2,NA,CASSPGGAAGANVLTF,TGTGCCAGCAGCCCGGGGGGGGCCGCTGGGGCCAACGTCCTGACTTTC
TRBJ2-5,TRBV10-3,NA,NA,CAISDRTRTIQETQYF,TGTGCCATCAGTGATAGGACACGTACCATCCAAGAGACCCAGTACTTC
TRBJ1-1,TRBV19,NA,NA,CASTNNGRGGNTEAFF,TGTGCCAGTACCAATAACGGACGAGGGGGGAACACTGAAGCTTTCTTT
TRBJ1-3,TRBV7-9,NA,NA,CASNAVVSGNTIYF,TGTGCCAGCAACGCAGTAGTCTCTGGAAACACCATATATTTT
TRBJ1-1,TRBV5-5,NA,NA,CASRAPTLPTAFF,TGTGCCAGCAGGGCACCTACCCTACCGACGGCTTTCTTT
TRBJ2-3,TRBV19,TRBD2,NA,CASRSGGRTDTQYF,TGTGCCAGTAGAAGCGGGGGCCGCACAGATACGCAGTATTTT
TRBJ2-7,TRBV5-5,TRBD1,NA,CASRPLYDRGGSYEQYF,TGTGCCAGCAGACCTCTTTATGACAGGGGAGGATCCTACGAGCAGTACTTC
TRBJ2-7,TRBV20-1,NA,NA,CSLGVVYEQYF,TGCAGCCTCGGGGTGGTCTACGAGCAGTACTTC
TRBJ1-4,TRBV5-1,NA,few,CASNRGGDEKLFF,TGCGCCAGCAATCGAGGAGGGGATGAAAAACTGTTTTTT
TRBJ1-1,TRBV18,TRBD1,once,CASSPRGQPRPEAFF,TGTGCCAGCTCACCACGGGGACAGCCGAGACCTGAAGCTTTCTTT
TRBJ1-2,TRBV4-2,NA,NA,CASSQGRNYGYTF,TGTGCCAGCAGCCAGGGCCGAAACTATGGCTACACCTTC
TRBJ2-1,TRBV5-8,NA,once,CASSLDYTHNEQFF,TGTGCCAGCAGCTTGGATTATACGCACAATGAGCAGTTCTTC
TRBJ2-5,TRBV10-3,TRBD1,NA,CAITGGITETQYF,TGTGCCATCACAGGGGGAATCACGGAGACCCAGTACTTC
TRBJ1-4,TRBV7-9,NA,NA,CASSLESGLGEKLFF,TGTGCCAGCAGCTTAGAGTCAGGCCTGGGTGAAAAACTGTTTTTT
TRBJ1-5,TRBV10-3,NA,NA,CAIREGDSNQPQHF,TGTGCCATCAGAGAGGGGGATAGCAATCAGCCCCAGCATTTT
TRBJ2-2,TRBV11-3,TRBD2,NA,CASSLGLGRGTRGTGELFF,TGTGCCAGCAGCTTAGGGCTCGGGCGGGGGACCCGGGGGACCGGGGAGCTGTTTTTT
TRBJ1-5,TRBV30,NA,NA,CAWSQGASGGQPQHF,TGTGCCTGGAGTCAAGGGGCCTCGGGGGGTCAGCCCCAGCATTTT